This T cell receptor beta chain was sequenced for a study of blood T cell repertoires in COVID-19. This clone was seen only once. The V end was cut by 6 bases, the J end by 2 bases, with 10 bases between. The CDR3 covers 13 residues. Germline V gives CDR1 MNHEY, CDR2 SVGEGT. Using immunoSEQ multiplex PCR, the repertoire was profiled, and TCRdb retains in-frame clones only, with some absent. The repertoire consists of over 55,000 clones, with about nine tenths occurring once and the leading ten covering approximately 5.1%. The chain carries TRBV6-2 or TRBV6-3 and TRBJ1-1; D is possibly TRBD1 (6 bases). This clonotype was obtained from a human donor in a cohort sampled during active COVID-19. Sequenced: peripheral blood. CDR3: CASSRTENTEAFF. CDR3 coding DNA: TGTGCCAGCAGCCGGACAGAAAACACTGAAGCTTTCTTT.